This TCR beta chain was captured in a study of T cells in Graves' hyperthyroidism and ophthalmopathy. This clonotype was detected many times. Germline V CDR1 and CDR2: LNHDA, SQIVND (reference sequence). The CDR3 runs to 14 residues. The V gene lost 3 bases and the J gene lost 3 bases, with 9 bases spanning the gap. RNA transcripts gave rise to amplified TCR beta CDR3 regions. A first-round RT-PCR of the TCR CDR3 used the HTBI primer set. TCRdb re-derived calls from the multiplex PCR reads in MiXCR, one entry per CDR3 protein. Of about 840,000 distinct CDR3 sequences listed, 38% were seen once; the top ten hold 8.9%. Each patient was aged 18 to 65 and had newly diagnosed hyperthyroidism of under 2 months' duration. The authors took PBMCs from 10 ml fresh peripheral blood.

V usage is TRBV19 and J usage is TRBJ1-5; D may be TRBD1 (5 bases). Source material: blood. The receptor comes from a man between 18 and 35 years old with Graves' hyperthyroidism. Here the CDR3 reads CASSIDSTNQPQHF. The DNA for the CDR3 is TGTGCCAGTAGTATTGACAGTACCAATCAGCCCCAGCATTTT. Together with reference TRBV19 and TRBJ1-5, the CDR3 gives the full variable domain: DGGITQSPKYLFRKEGQNVTLSCEQNLNHDAMYWYRQDPGQGLRLIYYSQIVNDFQKGDIAEGYSVSREKKESFPLTVTSAQKNPTAFYLCASSIDSTNQPQHFGDGTRLSIL.